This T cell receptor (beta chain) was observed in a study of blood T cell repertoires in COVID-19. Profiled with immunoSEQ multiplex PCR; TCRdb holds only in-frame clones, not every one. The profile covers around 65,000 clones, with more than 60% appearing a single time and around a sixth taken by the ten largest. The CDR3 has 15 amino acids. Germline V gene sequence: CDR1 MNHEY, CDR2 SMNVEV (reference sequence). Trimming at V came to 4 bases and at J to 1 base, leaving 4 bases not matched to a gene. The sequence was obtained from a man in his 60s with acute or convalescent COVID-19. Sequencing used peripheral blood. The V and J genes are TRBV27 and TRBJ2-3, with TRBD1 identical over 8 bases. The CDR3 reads CASSYTRGRTDTQYF. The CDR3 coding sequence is TGTGCCAGCAGTTACACCAGGGGGCGCACAGATACGCAGTATTTT.